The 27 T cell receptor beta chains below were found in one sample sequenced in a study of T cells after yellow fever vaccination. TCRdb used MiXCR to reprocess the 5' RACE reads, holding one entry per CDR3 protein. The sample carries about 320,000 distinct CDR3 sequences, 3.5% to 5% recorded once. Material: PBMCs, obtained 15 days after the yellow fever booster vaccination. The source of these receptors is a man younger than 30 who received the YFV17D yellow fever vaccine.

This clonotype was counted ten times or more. CDR3 in DNA: TGTGCCAGCAGTGCAGAACAGGGAAACAATCAGCCCCAGCATTTT. Residues: CASSAEQGNNQPQHF. This chain connects TRBV6-4 to TRBJ1-5; D may be TRBD1 (6 bases). V lost 4 bases to trimming and J lost 3 bases, with 13 bases between them. Germline V gene lookup returns CDR1 MRHNA and CDR2 SNTAGT. The CDR3 totals 15 residues.

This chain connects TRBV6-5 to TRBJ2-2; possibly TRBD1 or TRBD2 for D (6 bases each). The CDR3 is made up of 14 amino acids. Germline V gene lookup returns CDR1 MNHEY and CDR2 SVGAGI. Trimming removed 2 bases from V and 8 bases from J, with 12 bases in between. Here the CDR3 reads CASSYRGDRGELFF. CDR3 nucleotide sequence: TGTGCCAGCAGTTACAGGGGGGATCGGGGGGAGCTGTTTTTT.

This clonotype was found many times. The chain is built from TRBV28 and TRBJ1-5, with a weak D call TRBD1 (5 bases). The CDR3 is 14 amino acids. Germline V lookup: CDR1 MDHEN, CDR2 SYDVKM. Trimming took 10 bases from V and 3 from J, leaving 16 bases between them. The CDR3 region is CATLDDRTNQPQHF. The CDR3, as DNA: TGTGCCACCTTGGATGACAGAACCAATCAGCCCCAGCATTTT.

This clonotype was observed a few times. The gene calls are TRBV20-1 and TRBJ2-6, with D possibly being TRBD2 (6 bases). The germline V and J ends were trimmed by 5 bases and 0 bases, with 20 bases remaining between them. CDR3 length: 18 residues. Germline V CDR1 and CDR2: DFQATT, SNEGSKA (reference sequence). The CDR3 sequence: CSAEAGQGFGSGANVLTF. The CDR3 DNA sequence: TGCAGTGCTGAGGCGGGGCAGGGCTTTGGCTCTGGGGCCAACGTCCTGACTTTC.

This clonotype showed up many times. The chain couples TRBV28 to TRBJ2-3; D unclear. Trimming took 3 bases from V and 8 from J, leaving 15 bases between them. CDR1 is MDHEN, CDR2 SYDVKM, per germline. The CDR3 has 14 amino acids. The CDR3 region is CASSFPTRSSTQYF. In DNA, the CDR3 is TGTGCCAGCAGTTTCCCCACCCGGAGTAGTACGCAGTATTTT. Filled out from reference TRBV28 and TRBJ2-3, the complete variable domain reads DVKVTQSSRYLVKRTGEKVFLECVQDMDHENMFWYRQDPGLGLRLIYFSYDVKMKEKGDIPEGYSVSREKKERFSLILESASTNQTSMYLCASSFPTRSSTQYFGPGTRLTVL.

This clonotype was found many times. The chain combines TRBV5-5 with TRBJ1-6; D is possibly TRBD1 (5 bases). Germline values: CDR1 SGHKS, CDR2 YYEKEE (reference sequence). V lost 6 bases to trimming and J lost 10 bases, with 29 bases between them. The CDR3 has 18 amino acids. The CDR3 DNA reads TGTGCCAGCACCTCCTCCGGGGGGACCACCCTTGGTACCTCACCCCTCCACTTT. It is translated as CASTSSGGTTLGTSPLHF.

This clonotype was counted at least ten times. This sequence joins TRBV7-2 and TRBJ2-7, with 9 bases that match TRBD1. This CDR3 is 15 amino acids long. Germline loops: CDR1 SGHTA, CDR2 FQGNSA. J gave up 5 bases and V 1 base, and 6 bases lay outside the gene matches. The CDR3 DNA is TGTGCCAGCAGCTTAGGGACAGGGGAGGGCCACGAGCAGTACGTC. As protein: CASSLGTGEGHEQYV.

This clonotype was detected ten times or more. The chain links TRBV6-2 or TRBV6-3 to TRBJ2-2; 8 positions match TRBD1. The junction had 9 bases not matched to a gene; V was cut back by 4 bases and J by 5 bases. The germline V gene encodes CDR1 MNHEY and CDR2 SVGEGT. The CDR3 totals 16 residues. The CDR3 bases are TGTGCCAGCAGTTCCGAGGACAGGGTGGGGACCGGGGAGCTGTTTTTT. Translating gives CASSSEDRVGTGELFF.

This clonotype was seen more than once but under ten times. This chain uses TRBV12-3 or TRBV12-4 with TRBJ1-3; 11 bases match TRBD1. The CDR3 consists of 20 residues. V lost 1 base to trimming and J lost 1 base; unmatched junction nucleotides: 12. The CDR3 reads CASSLGTGGSELRSGNTIYF. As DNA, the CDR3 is TGTGCCAGCAGTTTAGGGACAGGGGGCTCGGAGCTCAGGTCTGGAAACACCATATATTTT.

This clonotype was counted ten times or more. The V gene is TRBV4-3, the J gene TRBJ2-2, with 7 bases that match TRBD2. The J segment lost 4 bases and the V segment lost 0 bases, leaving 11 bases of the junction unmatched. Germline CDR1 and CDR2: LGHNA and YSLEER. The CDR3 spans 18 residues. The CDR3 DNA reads TGCGCCAGCAGCCAAGAAGGGGTAGCGGGTGTCTTCACCGGGGAGCTGTTTTTT. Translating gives CASSQEGVAGVFTGELFF.

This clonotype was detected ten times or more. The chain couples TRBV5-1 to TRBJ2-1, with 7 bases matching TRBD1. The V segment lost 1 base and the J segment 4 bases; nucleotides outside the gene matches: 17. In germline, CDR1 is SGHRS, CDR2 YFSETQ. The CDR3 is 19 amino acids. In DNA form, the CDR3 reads TGCGCCAGCAGCTTGTCGAGGGGGCATTTCCCGAATTATTACAATGAGCAGTTCTTC. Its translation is CASSLSRGHFPNYYNEQFF.

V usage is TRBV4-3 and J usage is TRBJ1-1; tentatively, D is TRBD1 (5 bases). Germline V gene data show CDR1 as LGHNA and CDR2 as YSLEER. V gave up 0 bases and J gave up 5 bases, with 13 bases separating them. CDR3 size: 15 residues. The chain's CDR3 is CASSQDQRGGTEAFF. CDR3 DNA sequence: TGCGCCAGCAGCCAAGATCAGAGGGGAGGAACTGAAGCTTTCTTT.

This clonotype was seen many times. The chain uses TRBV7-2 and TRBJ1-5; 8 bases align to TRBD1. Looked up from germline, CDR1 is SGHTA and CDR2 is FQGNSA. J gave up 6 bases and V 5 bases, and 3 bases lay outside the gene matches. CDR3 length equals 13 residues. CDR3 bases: TGTGCCAGCAGCGACAGGGGAAGTCAGCCCCAGCATTTT. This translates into CASSDRGSQPQHF.

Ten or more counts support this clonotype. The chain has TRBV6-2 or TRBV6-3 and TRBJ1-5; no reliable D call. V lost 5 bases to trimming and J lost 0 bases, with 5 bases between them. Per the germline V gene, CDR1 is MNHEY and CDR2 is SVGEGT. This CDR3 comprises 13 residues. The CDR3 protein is CASSRHSNQPQHF. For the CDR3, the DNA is TGTGCCAGCAGTCGACATAGCAATCAGCCCCAGCATTTT.

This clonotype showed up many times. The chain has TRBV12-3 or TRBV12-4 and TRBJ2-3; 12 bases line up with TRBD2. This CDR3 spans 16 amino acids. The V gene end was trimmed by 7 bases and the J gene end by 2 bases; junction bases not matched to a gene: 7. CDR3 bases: TGTGCCAGCACCCGACTAGCGGGGGCCCTCACAGATACGCAGTATTTT. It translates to CASTRLAGALTDTQYF.

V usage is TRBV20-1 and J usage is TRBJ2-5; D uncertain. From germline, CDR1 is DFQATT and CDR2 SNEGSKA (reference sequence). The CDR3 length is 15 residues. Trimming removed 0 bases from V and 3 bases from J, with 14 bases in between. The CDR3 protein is CSARENSRPEETQYF. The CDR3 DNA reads TGCAGTGCTAGAGAAAACAGCCGGCCGGAAGAGACCCAGTACTTC.

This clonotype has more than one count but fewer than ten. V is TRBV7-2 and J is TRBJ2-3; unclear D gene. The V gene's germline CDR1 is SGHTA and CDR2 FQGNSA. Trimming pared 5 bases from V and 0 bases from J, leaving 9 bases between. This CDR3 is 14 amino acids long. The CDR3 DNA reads TGTGCCAGCAGCCCCGCCGTGAGCACAGATACGCAGTATTTT. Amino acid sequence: CASSPAVSTDTQYF.

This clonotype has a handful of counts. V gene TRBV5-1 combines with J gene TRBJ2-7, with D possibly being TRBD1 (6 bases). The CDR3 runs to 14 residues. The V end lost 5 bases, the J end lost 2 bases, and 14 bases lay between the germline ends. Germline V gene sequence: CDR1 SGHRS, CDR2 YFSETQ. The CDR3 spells CASRFGPGAYEQYV. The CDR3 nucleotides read TGCGCCAGCAGATTTGGGCCAGGGGCCTACGAGCAGTACGTC.

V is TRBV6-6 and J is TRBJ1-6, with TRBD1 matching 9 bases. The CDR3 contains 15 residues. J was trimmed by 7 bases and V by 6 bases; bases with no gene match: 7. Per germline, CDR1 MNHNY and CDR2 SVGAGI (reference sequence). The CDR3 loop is CASSPRTGENSPLHF. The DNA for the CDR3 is TGTGCCAGCAGCCCCAGGACAGGGGAGAATTCACCCCTCCACTTT.

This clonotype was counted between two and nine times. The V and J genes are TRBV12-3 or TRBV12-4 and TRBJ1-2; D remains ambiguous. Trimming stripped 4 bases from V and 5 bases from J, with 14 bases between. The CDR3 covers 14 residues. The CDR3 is CASSSSGPRYGYTF. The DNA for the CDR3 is TGTGCCAGCAGTTCATCGGGCCCTAGGTATGGCTACACCTTC.

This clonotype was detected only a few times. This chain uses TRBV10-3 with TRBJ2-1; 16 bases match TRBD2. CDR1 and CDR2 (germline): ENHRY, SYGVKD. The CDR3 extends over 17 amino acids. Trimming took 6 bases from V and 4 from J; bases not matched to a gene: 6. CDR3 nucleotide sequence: TGTGCCATCAGACCCGGGACTAGCGGGGGGGGGTACAATGAGCAGTTCTTC. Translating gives CAIRPGTSGGGYNEQFF.

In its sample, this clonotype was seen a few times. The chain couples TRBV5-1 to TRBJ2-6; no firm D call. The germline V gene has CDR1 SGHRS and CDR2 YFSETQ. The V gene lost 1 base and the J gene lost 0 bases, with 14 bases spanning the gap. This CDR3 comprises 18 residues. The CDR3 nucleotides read TGCGCCAGCAGCTTGACGACGGACGGGCGCTCTGGGGCCAACGTCCTGACTTTC. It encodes CASSLTTDGRSGANVLTF.

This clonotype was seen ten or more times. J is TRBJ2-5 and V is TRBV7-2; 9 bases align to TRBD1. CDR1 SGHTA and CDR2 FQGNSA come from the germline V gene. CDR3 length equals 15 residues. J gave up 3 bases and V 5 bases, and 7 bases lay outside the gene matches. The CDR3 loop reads CASSRQGQGKETQYF. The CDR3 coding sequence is TGTGCCAGCAGCCGTCAGGGACAGGGCAAAGAGACCCAGTACTTC.

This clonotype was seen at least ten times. The DNA of the CDR3 is TGCGCCAGCAGCCAGACTGCAGATACGCAGTATTTT. It is translated as CASSQTADTQYF. The V gene is TRBV4-3, the J gene TRBJ2-3; D gene uncertain. Trimming removed 3 bases from V and 4 bases from J, with 5 bases in between. Germline CDR1 reads LGHNA; CDR2 reads YSLEER. The CDR3 is 12 amino acids.

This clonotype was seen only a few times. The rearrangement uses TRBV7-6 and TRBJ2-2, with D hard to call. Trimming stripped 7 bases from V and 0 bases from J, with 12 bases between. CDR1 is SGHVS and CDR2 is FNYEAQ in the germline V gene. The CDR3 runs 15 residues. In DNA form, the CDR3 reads TGTGCCAGCAACCCCTTTAGCTCGAACACCGGGGAGCTGTTTTTT. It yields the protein CASNPFSSNTGELFF.

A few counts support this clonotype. As DNA, the CDR3 is TGTGCCAGCAGCGCCCGGACTAGCGGGGGGGCCGGTGAGCAGTTCTTC. This codes for CASSARTSGGAGEQFF. This sequence joins TRBV9 and TRBJ2-1; 15 bases match TRBD2. Trimming took 3 bases from V and 9 from J; bases not matched to a gene: 7. Germline CDR1 reads SGDLS; CDR2 reads YYNGEE. The CDR3 consists of 16 residues. The entire variable domain, with the rest obtained from reference TRBV9 and TRBJ2-1, is as follows: DSGVTQTPKHLITATGQRVTLRCSPRSGDLSVYWYQQSLDQGLQFLIQYYNGEERAKGNILERFSAQQFPDLHSELNLSSLELGDSALYFCASSARTSGGAGEQFFGPGTRLTVL.

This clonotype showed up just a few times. CDR3 DNA: TGCGCCAGCAGCCAAGTTTTCACCAACTCCTACAATGAGCAGTTCTTC. This gives the protein CASSQVFTNSYNEQFF. V gene TRBV4-1 combines with J gene TRBJ2-1; D gene uncertain. Trimming left V 1 base short and J 0 bases short, with 10 bases between. Germline values: CDR1 MGHRA, CDR2 YSYEKL. CDR3 length: 16 residues.